These 26 T cell receptor beta chains were sequenced from one sample in a study of post-analysis software for immune sequencing data (dated by TCRdb to the mid-2010s). No cognate antigen is known for these TCRs. The library was generated by PCR. For sequencing, an Illumina HiSeq 2500 was employed. Unique molecular identifiers were incorporated into TCR beta cDNA libraries to reduce PCR and sequencing biases. TCRdb redid the processing of the public reads, applying fastp at Q25 and MiXCR, and retained in-frame beta chains. Rows with one shared CDR3 protein collapse into an entry with the most common genes and DNA. Across this sample there are approximately 770,000 distinct CDR3 sequences, with approximately 44% seen only once. Together, the top ten hold roughly 4.9% of the sample. Broad study findings and their caveats: Significantly higher frequencies in patients than in controls were found for roughly 5 TRBV segments, including TRBV5-6, TRBV5-1 and TRBV20-1.

The sample comprised blood. The receptors here all came from a girl aged 5-17 years with multiple sclerosis.

The chain employs TRBV27 and TRBJ2-2, with D maybe TRBD2 (6 bases). Deletions cut 6 bases from V and 7 bases from J, with 12 bases between. The CDR3 sequence is 13 residues long. In germline, CDR1 is MNHEY, CDR2 SMNVEV (reference sequence). The CDR3 bases are TGTGCCAGCAGCCTTGGGAGGATCGGGGAGCTGTTTTTT. The encoded protein is CASSLGRIGELFF.

J is TRBJ2-7 and V is TRBV29-1; 11 bases align to TRBD2. J was trimmed by 2 bases and V by 2 bases; bases with no gene match: 5. This CDR3 contains 15 residues. Germline-derived CDR1 and CDR2 are SQVTM and ANQGSEA. CDR3 nucleotide sequence: TGCAGCGTTGAACATGTTAGCGGGAGGGCCTACGAGCAGTACTTC. Translating it yields CSVEHVSGRAYEQYF.

The V call is TRBV20-1, the J call TRBJ2-4; D gene unclear. TRBJ2-7 explains the end of the DNA better; the J call may be wrong. Per germline, CDR1 DFQATT and CDR2 SNEGSKA (reference sequence). The CDR3 sequence is 15 residues long. The CDR3 is CSARVPGHNPYEQYF. As DNA, the CDR3 is TGCAGTGCTAGAGTTCCGGGCCATAACCCCTACGAGCAGTACTTC.

This clonotype was detected only a few times. The chain uses TRBV4-2 and TRBJ2-7; D call uncertain. The germline CDR1 and CDR2 sequences are LGHNA and YNFKEQ. The CDR3 has 15 amino acids. V lost 0 bases and J 1 base, leaving 10 bases between the germline ends. This chain's CDR3 is CASSQEQSPSYEQYF. CDR3 nucleotides: TGTGCCAGCAGCCAAGAACAGAGCCCTTCCTACGAGCAGTACTTC.

This clonotype was counted only a few times. This chain joins TRBV7-2 and TRBJ2-5; D is unclear. The CDR3 is 15 residues long. V was clipped by 5 bases and J by 4 bases, with 17 bases between them. Germline-derived CDR1 and CDR2 are SGHTA and FQGNSA. DNA of the CDR3: TGTGCCAGCAGCCCGACTGAGGTTAGCTCAGAGACCCAGTACTTC. Translation: CASSPTEVSSETQYF.

This chain uses TRBV10-3 with TRBJ2-5, with 7 bases matching TRBD2. The closer fit of TRBJ2-7 to the DNA end suggests the J call may be wrong. CDR3 size: 18 residues. Looked up from germline, CDR1 is ENHRY and CDR2 is SYGVKD. The CDR3 region has the DNA TGTGCCATCAGTGGTGGAGGGAAAGCCGGCGGGAGCTTATACGAGCAGTACTTC. Its translation is CAISGGGKAGGSLYEQYF.

The rearrangement links TRBV11-3 to TRBJ2-1; D gene unclear. The V gene's germline CDR1 is SGHNT and CDR2 YENEEA. V was shortened by 4 bases and J by 2 bases, with 21 bases between the two germline ends. This CDR3 has 18 residues. CDR3 nucleotides: TGTGCCAGCAGCTCGACTTGGGCCGCGGCGCTGACCTACAATGAGCAGTTCTTC. It specifies CASSSTWAAALTYNEQFF.

The chain recombines TRBV24-1 with TRBJ2-1; D call uncertain. This CDR3 comprises 12 residues. Germline-derived CDR1 and CDR2 are KGHDR and SFDVKD. V was cut by 10 bases and J by 9 bases, with 15 bases left in between. CDR3: CATEGPAREQFF. CDR3 in DNA: TGTGCCACTGAAGGACCCGCCCGTGAGCAGTTCTTC.

The V gene is TRBV3-1, the J gene TRBJ1-5; the D is unclear. Germline assignment: CDR1 LGHDT and CDR2 YNNKEL (reference sequence). This CDR3 is 13 amino acids long. V lost 1 base and J 7 bases, leaving 8 bases between the germline ends. In nucleotides, the CDR3 is TGTGCCAGCAGCCAAGGATCTCTACAGCCCCAGCATTTT. This codes for CASSQGSLQPQHF.

V gene TRBV20-1 combines with J gene TRBJ1-4; 7 nucleotides line up with TRBD1. Germline CDR1 DFQATT, CDR2 SNEGSKA (reference sequence). The length of the CDR3 is 13 residues. V shed 6 bases and J 8 bases; nucleotides not matched to a gene: 9. CDR3 protein: CSATQGIREKLFF. The CDR3 nucleotides read TGCAGTGCCACACAGGGGATACGGGAAAAACTGTTTTTT.

This clonotype was seen a few times. This chain connects TRBV20-1 to TRBJ2-7, with 12 bases fitting TRBD1. With 0 bases clipped from V and 2 bases from J, the junction kept 5 bases outside the gene matches. This CDR3 has 16 amino acids. The V gene's germline CDR1 is DFQATT and CDR2 SNEGSKA (reference sequence). CDR3 sequence: CSARDAGTGGTYEQYF. For the CDR3, the DNA is TGCAGTGCTAGAGATGCCGGGACAGGGGGCACCTACGAGCAGTACTTC.

This chain joins TRBV7-2 and TRBJ2-5, with D perhaps being TRBD1 or TRBD2 (5 bases each). The germline V and J ends were trimmed by 1 base and 1 base, with 10 bases remaining between them. The CDR3 runs 15 residues. Per germline, CDR1 SGHTA and CDR2 FQGNSA. CDR3 nucleotides: TGTGCCAGCAGCTTAGTCATCGGGGCCCAAGAGACCCAGTACTTC. It encodes CASSLVIGAQETQYF.

This CDR3 reads CASSGDRVAYEQYF. CDR3 sequence (DNA): TGTGCCAGCAGTGGGGACAGGGTGGCCTACGAGCAGTACTTC. The rearrangement links TRBV6-5 to TRBJ2-7; the match to TRBD1 covers 9 bases. The CDR3 contains 14 residues. CDR1 is MNHEY and CDR2 is SVGAGI in the germline V gene. After removal of 5 bases from V and 2 bases from J, the junction contained 4 bases not matched to a gene.

This clonotype was seen a handful of times. The chain carries TRBV20-1 and TRBJ2-1, with 8 bases fitting TRBD1. V lost 3 bases and J lost 3; bases outside the gene matches: 1. The CDR3 is 13 residues long. CDR1 is DFQATT, CDR2 SNEGSKA, per germline (reference sequence). CDR3 in amino acids: CSARTGVYNEQFF. The CDR3 DNA reads as TGCAGTGCTAGGACAGGGGTCTACAATGAGCAGTTCTTC.

This clonotype occurred a few times. CDR3 in amino acids: CASSKALGRPMAEAFF. For the CDR3, the DNA is TGTGCCAGCAGCAAAGCGCTTGGCAGGCCCATGGCTGAAGCTTTCTTT. This chain uses TRBV21-1 with TRBJ1-1. TRBV21-1 is labeled a pseudogene. The CDR3 runs 16 residues.

This clonotype appeared a single time. The rearrangement uses TRBV28 and TRBJ2-5, with D possibly being TRBD1 (6 bases). Trimming removed 5 bases from V and 1 base from J, with 14 bases in between. Germline CDR1 and CDR2: MDHEN and SYDVKM. The CDR3 consists of 15 residues. CDR3 loop: CASSDGWTVQETQYF. Written as DNA, the CDR3 is TGTGCCAGCAGTGATGGGTGGACAGTCCAAGAGACCCAGTACTTC. Based on the CDR3 plus reference TRBV28 and TRBJ2-5, the full variable domain is DVKVTQSSRYLVKRTGEKVFLECVQDMDHENMFWYRQDPGLGLRLIYFSYDVKMKEKGDIPEGYSVSREKKERFSLILESASTNQTSMYLCASSDGWTVQETQYFGPGTRLLVL.

The chain couples TRBV29-1 to TRBJ2-3; no clear D gene. This CDR3 contains 13 residues. The germline V gene has CDR1 SQVTM and CDR2 ANQGSEA. The V and J ends lost 7 bases and 2 bases respectively, with 13 bases between them. The CDR3 region is CSALVPNTDTQYF. Written as DNA, the CDR3 is TGCAGCGCGCTAGTCCCCAACACAGATACGCAGTATTTT.

The genes are TRBV12-3 or TRBV12-4 and TRBJ2-7; 8 bases map to TRBD2. The CDR3 runs 15 residues. Germline trimming cut 6 bases from V and 6 bases from J; bases unmatched to any gene: 13. CDR3 bases: TGTGCCAGCAGCCCCCCAGCGGGAGTCCTAGCCGAGCAGTACTTC. This codes for CASSPPAGVLAEQYF.

The genes are TRBV4-3 and TRBJ2-6; D is undetermined. Between the trimmed V and J ends, which lost 0 bases and 1 base, there was a span of 13 bases. CDR1 and CDR2 from the germline V gene are LGHNA and YSLEER. The CDR3 sequence is 18 residues long. The CDR3 spells CASSQDPPNDSGANVLTF. The CDR3 DNA reads as TGCGCCAGCAGCCAAGACCCTCCCAATGATTCTGGGGCCAACGTCCTGACTTTC.

This rearrangement joins TRBV20-1 to TRBJ2-7, with TRBD2 matching 7 bases. The germline gives CDR1 DFQATT, CDR2 SNEGSKA (reference sequence). The V segment lost 3 bases and the J segment 6 bases; nucleotides outside the gene matches: 8. This CDR3 has 13 amino acids. CDR3 protein: CSASRTPGGEQYF. The CDR3 nucleotides read TGCAGTGCTAGCCGAACCCCGGGAGGCGAGCAGTACTTC.

The chain carries TRBV27 and TRBJ1-4, with D tentatively TRBD1 (5 bases). From germline, CDR1 is MNHEY and CDR2 SMNVEV (reference sequence). V gave up 4 bases and J gave up 6 bases, with 12 bases separating them. The CDR3 totals 14 residues. The CDR3 DNA reads as TGTGCCAGCAGTTCGACAGCGGTGGATGAAAAACTGTTTTTT. Encoded protein: CASSSTAVDEKLFF.

This sequence joins TRBV4-1 and TRBJ1-2; maybe TRBD1 (6 bases). With 4 bases removed from V and 8 bases from J, the gap between germline ends came to 17 bases. The CDR3 covers 14 residues. CDR1 MGHRA and CDR2 YSYEKL come from the germline V gene. CDR3 loop: CASSREQGTWGYTF. Here the CDR3 DNA reads TGCGCCAGCAGCCGAGAACAGGGTACGTGGGGCTACACCTTC.

There are a few counts of this clonotype. The rearrangement uses TRBV3-1 and TRBJ2-1, with TRBD2 matching over 12 bases. CDR1 LGHDT and CDR2 YNNKEL come from the germline V gene (reference sequence). The trim removed 0 bases at V and 1 base at J, leaving 16 bases unmatched. This CDR3 has 22 residues. CDR3 sequence reads: CASSQDLPGLAGGGRSYNEQFF. CDR3 coding DNA: TGTGCCAGCAGCCAAGACCTACCGGGACTAGCGGGCGGGGGGAGGTCCTACAATGAGCAGTTCTTC.

This clonotype was observed a few times. The DNA for the CDR3 is TGTGCCAGCAGCCAAGATAGATCAGCGGGAGTTCCAGATACGCAGTATTTT. Its protein product is CASSQDRSAGVPDTQYF. V and J are TRBV4-2 and TRBJ2-3, with 8 nucleotides matching TRBD2. This CDR3 has 17 residues. J was trimmed by 4 bases and V by 0 bases; bases with no gene match: 9. CDR1 and CDR2 (germline): LGHNA, YNFKEQ.

This clonotype has ten or more counts. V is TRBV6-4 and J is TRBJ2-1; 9 bases are shared with TRBD2. Per germline, CDR1 MRHNA and CDR2 SNTAGT. This CDR3 region has 13 residues. J lost 9 bases, V lost 0 bases, and 0 bases had no gene match. The DNA for the CDR3 is TGTGCCAGCAGTGACTCGACTAGCGGTGAGCAGTTCTTC. It translates to CASSDSTSGEQFF.

This chain uses TRBV2 with TRBJ1-4, with 8 bases identical to TRBD1. CDR3 length equals 16 residues. CDR1 is SNHLY and CDR2 is FYNNEI in the germline V gene. V shed 6 bases and J 3 bases; nucleotides not matched to a gene: 9. The CDR3 DNA is TGTGCCAGCAGAGGACAGGGTAGGGCCTCTAATGAAAAACTGTTTTTT. This translates into CASRGQGRASNEKLFF.